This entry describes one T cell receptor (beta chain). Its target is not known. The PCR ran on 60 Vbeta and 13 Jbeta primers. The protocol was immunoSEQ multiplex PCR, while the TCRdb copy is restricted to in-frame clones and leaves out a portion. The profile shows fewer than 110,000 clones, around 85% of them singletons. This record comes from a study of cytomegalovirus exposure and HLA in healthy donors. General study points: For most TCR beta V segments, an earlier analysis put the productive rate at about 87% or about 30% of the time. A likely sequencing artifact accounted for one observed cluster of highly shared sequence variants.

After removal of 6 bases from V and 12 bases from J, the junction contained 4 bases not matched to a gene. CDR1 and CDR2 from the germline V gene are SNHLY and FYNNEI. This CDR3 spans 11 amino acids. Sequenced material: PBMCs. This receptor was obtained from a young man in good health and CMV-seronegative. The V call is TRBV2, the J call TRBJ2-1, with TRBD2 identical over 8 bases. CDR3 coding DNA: TGTGCCAGCAGCCTCGGGAGGGGGCAGTTCTTC. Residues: CASSLGRGQFF.